Listed below are T cell receptor beta chains from one sample, sequenced in a study of low-dose radiotherapy and immunotherapy resistance in tumors. TCRdb fed the reads into MiXCR, producing one record per CDR3 protein. The data show some 71,000 distinct CDR3 sequences, with around 31% seen just once and 11% held by the top ten. The sequencing here drew on PBMCs, taken before treatment. Receptor source: a female donor with ovarian cancer. CDR3s include the opening cysteine and the closing phenylalanine or tryptophan. The D gene is left open where the match is weak. Clone sizes are given selectively: once, few, many, or a class where the clone is expanded.

d_call	j_call	clone_size	v_call	cdr3_length	cdr3_aa	cdr3_nt
.	TRBJ2-2	many	TRBV19	14	CAGSGTPNTGELFF	TGTGCAGGATCCGGGACACCGAACACCGGGGAGCTGTTTTTT
.	TRBJ2-7	.	TRBV5-8	11	CASSLMYEQYF	TGTGCCAGCAGCTTAATGTACGAGCAGTACTTC
.	TRBJ1-1	many	TRBV6-2/TRBV6-3	13	CASRKTVNTEAFF	TGTGCCAGCAGGAAGACAGTTAACACTGAAGCTTTCTTT
.	TRBJ2-1	medium-sized	TRBV4-1	14	CASSQGPRYNEQFF	TGCGCCAGCAGCCAAGGACCGAGATACAATGAGCAGTTCTTC
TRBD1	TRBJ2-1	.	TRBV27	15	CASSLADRLGNEQFF	TGTGCCAGCAGTTTAGCGGACAGGTTGGGCAATGAGCAGTTCTTC
.	TRBJ1-4	many	TRBV2	13	CASRRRGSEKLFF	TGTGCCAGCAGAAGGAGGGGGAGCGAAAAACTGTTTTTT
.	TRBJ1-2	once	TRBV18	14	CASSLDSHAYGYTF	TGTGCCAGCTCACTGGACAGCCACGCCTATGGCTACACCTTC
.	TRBJ2-7	many	TRBV20-1	15	CSARGDGRGQTGQYF	TGCAGTGCTAGAGGGGATGGGCGGGGTCAAACGGGGCAGTACTTC
.	TRBJ2-7	many	TRBV7-6	14	CASSPVGVSYEQYF	TGTGCCAGCAGCCCGGTAGGGGTCTCCTACGAGCAGTACTTC
.	TRBJ2-1	many	TRBV18	20	CASSPPLAARNKRTYNEQFF	TGTGCCAGCTCACCACCTTTAGCGGCCAGAAATAAAAGGACCTACAATGAGCAGTTCTTC
.	TRBJ2-5	.	TRBV7-6	14	CASSSWTTQETQYF	TGTGCCAGCAGCTCCTGGACAACACAAGAGACCCAGTACTTC
.	TRBJ1-1	many	TRBV28	11	CASQGSTEAFF	TGTGCCAGCCAAGGCTCCACTGAAGCTTTCTTT
.	TRBJ1-1	.	TRBV10-3	15	CAISESTGRGTEAFF	TGTGCCATCAGTGAGTCGACGGGGCGGGGCACTGAAGCTTTCTTT
.	TRBJ1-5	many	TRBV30	14	CAWSALQGNQPQHF	TGTGCCTGGAGTGCCTTACAGGGAAACCAGCCCCAGCATTTT
.	TRBJ2-1	many	TRBV3-1	15	CASSQDSSRDNEQFF	TGTGCCAGCAGCCAAGATAGTTCCAGAGACAATGAGCAGTTCTTC
.	TRBJ2-1	.	TRBV21-1	17	CASSKGPSGRRYNEQFF	TGTGCCAGCAGCAAGGGCCCTAGCGGGAGACGATACAATGAGCAGTTCTTC
.	TRBJ2-1	.	TRBV28	15	CASSFGIPMGNEQFF	TGTGCCAGCAGTTTCGGGATCCCAATGGGGAATGAGCAGTTCTTC
TRBD1	TRBJ1-2	many	TRBV19	16	CASSISGQGYNYGYTF	TGTGCCAGTAGTATTAGCGGACAGGGGTACAACTATGGCTACACCTTC
TRBD1	TRBJ2-3	many	TRBV7-2	16	CASSLGPGTGTDTQYF	TGTGCCAGCAGCTTAGGGCCCGGGACAGGGACAGATACGCAGTATTTT
TRBD2	TRBJ2-1	.	TRBV5-5	15	CASSDQTSGGALEFF	TGTGCCAGCAGCGATCAGACTAGCGGGGGGGCCTTGGAGTTCTTC
.	TRBJ2-7	.	TRBV29-1	14	CSVEGVPFSYEQYF	TGCAGCGTTGAAGGTGTCCCCTTCTCCTACGAGCAGTACTTC
TRBD1	TRBJ1-5	many	TRBV7-2	17	CASSLGQRQGAGQPQHF	TGTGCCAGCAGCTTAGGGCAGAGACAGGGGGCGGGTCAGCCCCAGCATTTT
.	TRBJ2-5	few	TRBV29-1	15	CSAFRGTDLQETQYF	TGCAGCGCCTTCCGGGGGACAGATCTCCAAGAGACCCAGTACTTC
TRBD2	TRBJ2-7	.	TRBV11-2	15	CASTPSGMGQYEQYF	TGTGCCAGCACCCCTAGCGGGATGGGGCAATACGAGCAGTACTTC
.	TRBJ2-2	many	TRBV4-1	18	CASSPRSSQNANTGELFF	TGCGCCAGCAGCCCACGATCCTCGCAGAACGCGAACACCGGGGAGCTGTTTTTT
TRBD1	TRBJ2-3	.	TRBV6-2/TRBV6-3	15	CASSYSPDRADTQYF	TGTGCCAGCAGTTACTCGCCCGACAGGGCAGATACGCAGTATTTT
TRBD1	TRBJ2-2	many	TRBV5-1	18	CASTGDRGPRTRTGELFF	TGCGCCAGCACCGGGGACAGGGGGCCCCGAACTCGGACCGGGGAGCTGTTTTTT
.	TRBJ2-2	.	TRBV11-2	15	CASSSVQGATGELFF	TGTGCCAGCAGTTCAGTTCAGGGAGCCACCGGGGAGCTGTTTTTT
.	TRBJ1-5	once	TRBV18	13	CASSLAAGQPQHF	TGTGCCAGCTCACTAGCCGCCGGTCAGCCCCAGCATTTT
.	TRBJ2-7	many	TRBV28	16	CASSLWGGTNSYEQYF	TGTGCCAGCAGTTTATGGGGAGGGACAAACAGCTACGAGCAGTACTTC
.	TRBJ2-5	.	TRBV28	15	CASSLSVLGGETQYF	TGTGCCAGCAGTTTGTCCGTCCTGGGCGGTGAGACCCAGTACTTC
TRBD1	TRBJ1-5	few	TRBV20-1	16	CSARLGQGYSNQPQHF	TGCAGTGCTAGATTGGGACAGGGGTATAGCAATCAGCCCCAGCATTTT
.	TRBJ2-2	few	TRBV6-2/TRBV6-3	16	CASSPFQANTGELFFF	.
.	TRBJ2-2	many	TRBV6-6	19	CASSYSSIPTDPNTGELFF	TGTGCCAGCAGTTACTCCTCCATTCCGACAGACCCGAACACCGGGGAGCTGTTTTTT
.	TRBJ2-2	many	TRBV20-1	15	CSARDSAGRAGELFF	TGCAGTGCTAGAGACTCGGCAGGTCGCGCCGGGGAGCTGTTTTTT
.	TRBJ2-3	many	TRBV5-1	14	CASSLDSRTDTQYF	TGCGCCAGCAGCTTGGATTCCCGCACAGATACGCAGTATTTT
.	TRBJ2-1	.	TRBV7-2	14	CASSLTAGNNEQFF	TGTGCCAGCAGCTTAACGGCGGGAAACAATGAGCAGTTCTTC
TRBD1	TRBJ2-7	many	TRBV2	13	CASRGTGRYEQYF	TGTGCCAGCAGGGGGACAGGGAGGTACGAGCAGTACTTC
TRBD2	TRBJ2-1	once	TRBV11-3	17	CASSLASGLAVYNEQFF	TGTGCCAGCAGCTTAGCCTCCGGACTAGCGGTTTACAATGAGCAGTTCTTC
TRBD2	TRBJ2-5	many	TRBV6-2/TRBV6-3	15	CASRLAGGRGETQYF	TGTGCCAGCAGACTAGCGGGAGGAAGAGGAGAGACCCAGTACTTC
TRBD2	TRBJ2-1	many	TRBV12-3/TRBV12-4	17	CASRLAGGRKRYNEQFF	TGTGCCAGCAGACTAGCGGGAGGGAGGAAACGCTACAATGAGCAGTTCTTC
TRBD2	TRBJ2-3	many	TRBV27	19	CASSLKRGGDQTTPDTQYF	TGTGCCAGCAGTTTAAAGCGGGGGGGCGACCAAACCACGCCAGATACGCAGTATTTT
.	TRBJ1-1	many	TRBV15	13	CATSRDRPAEAFF	TGTGCCACCAGCAGAGATCGACCGGCTGAAGCTTTCTTT
TRBD1	TRBJ1-2	few	TRBV18	14	CASSPETGGFGYTF	TGTGCCAGCTCACCAGAGACAGGGGGCTTCGGCTACACCTTC
.	TRBJ1-5	.	TRBV3-1	14	CASSLGQHNQPQHF	TGTGCCAGCAGTCTCGGACAGCATAATCAGCCCCAGCATTTT
.	TRBJ2-5	many	TRBV28	13	CASSLAYQETQYF	TGTGCCAGCAGTTTGGCGTACCAAGAGACCCAGTACTTC
.	TRBJ1-2	many	TRBV3-1	14	CASSQETVHYGYTF	TGTGCCAGCAGCCAAGAGACAGTGCACTATGGCTACACCTTC
TRBD2	TRBJ2-2	many	TRBV6-5	15	CASSSSLTSRGELFF	TGTGCCAGCAGCAGTTCGTTGACTAGCCGCGGGGAGCTGTTTTTT
.	TRBJ2-7	many	TRBV5-6	14	CASSSQQTSYEQYF	TGTGCCAGCAGCTCCCAACAGACATCCTACGAGCAGTACTTC
.	TRBJ2-7	.	TRBV2	12	CASSKTIYEQYF	TGTGCCAGCAGTAAGACCATATACGAGCAGTACTTC
TRBD2	TRBJ2-1	few	TRBV7-9	17	CASSPRGLAIPYSEQFF	TGTGCCAGCAGCCCCCGGGGACTAGCCATTCCCTACAGTGAGCAGTTCTTC
.	TRBJ2-3	.	TRBV6-2/TRBV6-3	13	CASTDPAVDTQYF	TGTGCCAGCACGGACCCCGCAGTAGATACGCAGTATTTT
.	TRBJ2-5	many	TRBV19	12	CASKQKLETQYF	TGTGCCAGTAAGCAGAAGTTGGAGACCCAGTACTTC